This T cell receptor beta chain was recovered during a study of Ad26.COV2.S vaccination and SARS-CoV-2 variants. Some clones are missing from TCRdb's copy, which holds only in-frame ones; the method was immunoSEQ multiplex PCR. Among 440,000 or so clones, 80% to 95% were seen once, and the ten largest hold around 4.5%. The CDR3 contains 16 residues. Per the germline V gene, CDR1 is SGHDN and CDR2 is FVKESK. V was clipped by 4 bases and J by 5 bases; unmatched bases: 8. As to treatment: around 19 received Ad26.COV2.S at low or high dose, single or two shots; 5 received placebo; per-sample allocation not given. Specimen acquisition occurred on day 63 following the initial vaccine or placebo injection. SARS-CoV-2 spike from the Wuhan strain was encoded by the vaccine, an Ad26 vector.

Sequencing was performed on peripheral blood, taken in a trial of Ad26.COV2.S vaccine versus placebo. The sequence was obtained from a person aged 18-60 years who received the Ad26.COV2.S COVID-19 vaccine or a placebo. The chain uses TRBV14 and TRBJ2-5, with TRBD2 matching over 12 bases. The CDR3 DNA reads as TGTGCCAGCAGCCCGCCCGGGACTAGCGGGTTGGAGACCCAGTACTTC. Translated: CASSPPGTSGLETQYF.